This T cell receptor (beta chain) was retrieved from a study of shared clonotypes between healthy human individuals. TCRdb's table, derived via immunoSEQ multiplex PCR, lists solely in-frame clones and lacks some. The sample yields 1.5 million to 1.9 million clones, 98% seen once. The germline CDR1 and CDR2 sequences are MNHEY and SVGAGI. This CDR3 region has 13 residues. The sequenced sample consisted of naive CD4+ T cells sorted from blood. Indicated subset: CD45RA+ positively selected. This TCR derives from a man younger than 40 in good health. The chain recombines TRBV6-5 with TRBJ2-1; D is perhaps TRBD1 (6 bases). The CDR3 loop reads CATQQFSRGEQFF. The CDR3 DNA is TGTGCTACCCAGCAATTTTCCAGGGGTGAGCAGTTCTTC.